What follows are 14 T cell receptor beta chains derived from one specimen sequenced in a study of immune heterogeneity within non-small cell lung tumors. Bulk tumor gDNA, roughly 600 ng per sample, served as the TCR template. While surgery was under way, several biopsies spaced far apart were taken per primary tumor. Patients underwent curative surgery for non-small cell lung cancer (untreated and newly diagnosed). Using 32 V and 13 J primers, multiplex PCR amplified TCR beta CDR3. MiXCR, run by TCRdb on the multiplex PCR reads, gives a single entry per CDR3 protein. The sample yields 4,000 to 5,000 distinct CDR3 sequences, around 35% seen once. The sample consisted of lung tumor tissue. Every receptor here comes from a woman in her 50s with non-small cell lung cancer.

By proportion, this clonotype is medium-sized. The chain is built from TRBV5-1 and TRBJ1-5, with TRBD1 identical over 10 bases. CDR1 and CDR2 from the germline V gene are SGHRS and YFSETQ. V lost 2 bases and J lost 4; bases outside the gene matches: 3. This CDR3 region has 15 residues. The CDR3 DNA follows: TGCGCCAGCAGCTTCGGGACAGGGGAAAATCAGCCCCAGCATTTT. This encodes CASSFGTGENQPQHF. The whole variable domain, filled in from reference TRBV5-1 and TRBJ1-5, reads KAGVTQTPRYLIKTRGQQVTLSCSPISGHRSVSWYQQTPGQGLQFLFEYFSETQRNKGNFPGRFSGRQFSNSRSEMNVSTLELGDSALYLCASSFGTGENQPQHFGDGTRLSIL.

The chain is built from TRBV12-3 or TRBV12-4 and TRBJ2-7; 10 bases are a match to TRBD1. The CDR3 is made up of 14 amino acids. V lost 7 bases and J lost 6; bases outside the gene matches: 9. The CDR3 DNA reads TGTGCCAGCACCGGGACAGGGGACTCTAGCGAGCAGTACTTC. Amino acid sequence: CASTGTGDSSEQYF.

This rearrangement joins TRBV5-1 to TRBJ2-3, with 7 nucleotides matching TRBD1. With V trimmed by 5 bases and J by 4 bases, 7 bases remained unmatched. This CDR3 is 14 amino acids long. Germline values: CDR1 SGHRS, CDR2 YFSETQ. For the CDR3, the DNA is TGCGCCAGCAGTTCCCAGGGGGTCGCAGATACGCAGTATTTT. The encoded protein is CASSSQGVADTQYF.

This clonotype came up a few times. The V and J genes are TRBV24-1 and TRBJ2-1; 10 bases agree with TRBD1. The trim removed 3 bases at V and 3 bases at J, leaving 4 bases unmatched. The germline CDR1 and CDR2 sequences are KGHDR and SFDVKD. This CDR3 is 16 amino acids long. CDR3 amino acids: CATSDRDRGDYNEQFF. CDR3 sequence (DNA): TGTGCCACCAGTGATAGGGACAGGGGCGACTACAATGAGCAGTTCTTC.

V is TRBV12-3 or TRBV12-4 and J is TRBJ1-5; TRBD1 might be the D (5 bases). Trimming removed 7 bases at V and 4 bases at J, with 14 bases between. The CDR3 totals 14 residues. The CDR3 DNA follows: TGTGCCAGCACGGGGGGAGCACATAATCAGCCCCAGCATTTT. This gives the protein CASTGGAHNQPQHF.

The chain joins TRBV7-6 to TRBJ2-5, with D unresolved. V was shortened by 3 bases and J by 5 bases, with 7 bases between the two germline ends. The CDR3 is made up of 12 amino acids. Germline-derived CDR1 and CDR2 are SGHVS and FNYEAQ. CDR3 loop: CASSLVGETQYF. The CDR3, as DNA: TGTGCCAGCAGCTTGGTTGGGGAGACCCAGTACTTC.

By frequency in the sample, this clonotype is medium-sized. This CDR3 is CASGGQGAGYEQYF. The CDR3 region has the DNA TGTGCCAGCGGAGGGCAGGGGGCAGGGTACGAGCAGTACTTC. The V gene is TRBV2, the J gene TRBJ2-7; TRBD1 agrees at 8 bases. Trimming cost V 8 bases and J 4 bases; bases outside gene matches: 10. The CDR3 length is 14 residues. Per the germline V gene, CDR1 is SNHLY and CDR2 is FYNNEI. Looking up the rest from reference TRBV2 and TRBJ2-7 gives the full variable domain: EPEVTQTPSHQVTQMGQEVILRCVPISNHLYFYWYRQILGQKVEFLVSFYNNEISEKSEIFDDQFSVERPDGSNFTLKIRSTKLEDSAMYFCASGGQGAGYEQYFGPGTRLTVT.

This clonotype was observed once. The chain combines TRBV28 with TRBJ1-2; D is ambiguous. This CDR3 is built from 15 residues. V was pared by 5 bases and J by 0 bases, with 13 bases between. Germline V gives CDR1 MDHEN, CDR2 SYDVKM. In DNA form, the CDR3 reads TGTGCCAGCAGTCTCGAGACGCAATCTAACTATGGCTACACCTTC. This gives the protein CASSLETQSNYGYTF.

V is TRBV12-3 or TRBV12-4 and J is TRBJ2-5; TRBD1 might be the D (6 bases). The CDR3 sequence is 15 residues long. Trimming removed 4 bases at V and 0 bases at J, with 12 bases between. The CDR3 bases are TGTGCCAGCAGTTCCCCTCAGGGGTACCAAGAGACCCAGTACTTC. Its translation is CASSSPQGYQETQYF.

CDR3 nucleotide sequence: TGTGCCAGCAGCTTAAGAGGCACTAACACTGAAGCTTTCTTT. This encodes CASSLRGTNTEAFF. V gene TRBV7-9 combines with J gene TRBJ1-1; D gene ambiguous. The CDR3 has 14 amino acids. V dropped 2 bases and J dropped 2 bases, with 9 bases sitting between them. Germline assignment: CDR1 SEHNR and CDR2 FQNEAQ (reference sequence).

This clonotype was picked up a small number of times. DNA for the CDR3: TGTGCCTGGAGAACAGGAGTGCTCCAGCAGTACTTC. Translation gives CAWRTGVLQQYF. The genes are TRBV30 and TRBJ2-7, with TRBD1 as a possible D gene (5 bases). The V gene lost 3 bases and the J gene lost 8 bases, with 14 bases spanning the gap. This CDR3 spans 12 amino acids. CDR1 is GTSNPN, CDR2 SVGIG, per germline (reference sequence).

By sample share, this clonotype is medium-sized (0.01 to 0.1%). The J gene is TRBJ2-7, the V gene TRBV20-1, with D perhaps given as TRBD1 or TRBD2 (5 bases each). V shed 8 bases and J shed 1 base, with 18 bases lying between them. Germline-derived CDR1 and CDR2 are DFQATT and SNEGSKA (reference sequence). The CDR3 contains 14 residues. CDR3 DNA: TGCAGTTCCTTTCCGAGGGGCAGATCCTACGAGCAGTACTTC. It encodes CSSFPRGRSYEQYF.

Note on this clonotype: Sequence at one end of the junction differs from germline and may be a read error. The V and J genes are TRBV5-1 and TRBJ2-7, with D possibly being TRBD2 (5 bases). Germline V CDR1 and CDR2: SGHRS, YFSETQ. There are 16 residues in the CDR3. Written as DNA, the CDR3 is TGCGGCAGCAGCTTGGGGTCGGGAAAGAGCCACTACGAGCAGTACTTC. This sequence encodes CGSSLGSGKSHYEQYF.

The chain has TRBV19 and TRBJ2-7; 9 positions match TRBD1. The CDR3 sequence is 16 residues long. V trimming: 3 bases; J trimming: 1 base; junction bases outside the gene matches: 7. The V gene's germline CDR1 is LNHDA and CDR2 SQIVND (reference sequence). The CDR3: CASSIFWGQGSYEQYF. CDR3 coding DNA: TGTGCCAGTAGTATTTTTTGGGGACAGGGTTCCTACGAGCAGTACTTC.